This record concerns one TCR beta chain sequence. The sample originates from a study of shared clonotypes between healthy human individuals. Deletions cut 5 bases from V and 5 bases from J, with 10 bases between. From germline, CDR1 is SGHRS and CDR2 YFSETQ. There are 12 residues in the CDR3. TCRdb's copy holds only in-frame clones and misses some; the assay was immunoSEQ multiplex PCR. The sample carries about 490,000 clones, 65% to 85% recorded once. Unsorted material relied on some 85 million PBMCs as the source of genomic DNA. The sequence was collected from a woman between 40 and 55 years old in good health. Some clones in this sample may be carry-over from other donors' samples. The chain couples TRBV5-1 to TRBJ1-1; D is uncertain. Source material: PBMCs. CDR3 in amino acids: CASSPGDTEAFF. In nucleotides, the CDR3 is TGCGCCAGCAGTCCCGGGGATACTGAAGCTTTCTTT.